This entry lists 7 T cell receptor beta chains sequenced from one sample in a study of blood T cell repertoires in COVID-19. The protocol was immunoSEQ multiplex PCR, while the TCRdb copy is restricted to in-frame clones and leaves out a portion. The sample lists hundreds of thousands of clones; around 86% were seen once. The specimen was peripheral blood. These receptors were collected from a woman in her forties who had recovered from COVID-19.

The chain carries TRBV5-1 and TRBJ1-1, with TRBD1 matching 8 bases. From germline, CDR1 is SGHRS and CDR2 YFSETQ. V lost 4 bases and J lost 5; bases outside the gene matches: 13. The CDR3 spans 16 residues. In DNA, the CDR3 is TGCGCCAGCAGCACCGGACAGGGAGGGAAGTGGACTGAAGCTTTCTTT. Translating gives CASSTGQGGKWTEAFF.

The chain's CDR3 is CAISESGDQPQHF. DNA for the CDR3: TGTGCCATCAGTGAGTCGGGAGATCAGCCCCAGCATTTT. This chain links TRBV10-3 with TRBJ1-5; D is uncertain. There are 13 residues in the CDR3. V was clipped by 0 bases and J by 5 bases, with 5 bases between them. Germline CDR1 is ENHRY and CDR2 is SYGVKD.

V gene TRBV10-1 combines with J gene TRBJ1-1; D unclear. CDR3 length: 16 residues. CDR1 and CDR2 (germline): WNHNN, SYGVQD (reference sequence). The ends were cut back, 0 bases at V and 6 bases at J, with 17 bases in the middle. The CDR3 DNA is TGCGCCAGCAGTGAGTCGCGGGCCGACAAGAGCGCTGAAGCTTTCTTT. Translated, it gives CASSESRADKSAEAFF.

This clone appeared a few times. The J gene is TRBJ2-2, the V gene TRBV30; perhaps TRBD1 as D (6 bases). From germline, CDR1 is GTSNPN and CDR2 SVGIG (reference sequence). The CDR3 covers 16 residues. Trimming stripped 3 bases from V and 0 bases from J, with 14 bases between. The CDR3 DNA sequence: TGTGCCTGGAGCGATCCCGACAGGACGAACACCGGGGAGCTGTTTTTT. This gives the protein CAWSDPDRTNTGELFF. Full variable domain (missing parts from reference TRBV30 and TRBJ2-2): SQTIHQWPATLVQPVGSPLSLECTVEGTSNPNLYWYRQAAGRGLQLLFYSVGIGQISSEVPQNLSASRPQDRQFILSSKKLLLSDSGFYLCAWSDPDRTNTGELFFGEGSRLTVL.

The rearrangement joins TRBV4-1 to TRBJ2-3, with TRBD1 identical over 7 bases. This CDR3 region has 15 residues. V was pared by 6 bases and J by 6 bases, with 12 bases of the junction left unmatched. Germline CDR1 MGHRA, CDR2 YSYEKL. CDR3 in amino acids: CASRPRDRALDTQYF. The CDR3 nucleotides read TGCGCCAGCAGGCCCCGGGACAGAGCTTTGGATACGCAGTATTTT.

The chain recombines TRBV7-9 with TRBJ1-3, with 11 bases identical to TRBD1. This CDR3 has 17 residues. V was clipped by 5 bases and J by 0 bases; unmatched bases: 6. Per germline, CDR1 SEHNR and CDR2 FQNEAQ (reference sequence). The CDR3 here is CASSDRTGGASGNTIYF. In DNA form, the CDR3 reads TGTGCCAGCAGCGATCGGACAGGGGGCGCCTCTGGAAACACCATATATTTT.

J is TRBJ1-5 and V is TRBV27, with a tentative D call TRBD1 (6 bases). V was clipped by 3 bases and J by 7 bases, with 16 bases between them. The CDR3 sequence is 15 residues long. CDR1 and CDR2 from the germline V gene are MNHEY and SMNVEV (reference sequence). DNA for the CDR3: TGTGCCAGCAGTTTTGATCCAGGGGAAGGACAGCCCCAGCATTTT. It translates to CASSFDPGEGQPQHF.